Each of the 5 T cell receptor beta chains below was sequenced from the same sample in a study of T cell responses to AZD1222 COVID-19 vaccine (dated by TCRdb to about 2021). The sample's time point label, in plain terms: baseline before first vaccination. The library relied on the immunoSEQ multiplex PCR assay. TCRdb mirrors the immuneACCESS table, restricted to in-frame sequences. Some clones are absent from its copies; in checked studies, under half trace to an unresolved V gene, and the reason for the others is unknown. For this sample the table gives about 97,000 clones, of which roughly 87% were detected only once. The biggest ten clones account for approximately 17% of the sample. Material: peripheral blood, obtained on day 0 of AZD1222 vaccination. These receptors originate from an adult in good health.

The CDR3 spells CAWSVSGRNEQFF. The DNA for the CDR3 is TGTGCCTGGAGTGTTAGCGGGAGGAATGAGCAGTTCTTC. The chain combines TRBV30 with TRBJ2-1, with 10 bases lining up with TRBD2. The CDR3 has 13 amino acids. V shed 0 bases and J 7 bases; nucleotides not matched to a gene: 0. Germline CDR1 reads GTSNPN; CDR2 reads SVGIG (reference sequence). The full variable domain, completed using reference TRBV30 and TRBJ2-1, is SQTIHQWPATLVQPVGSPLSLECTVEGTSNPNLYWYRQAAGRGLQLLFYSVGIGQISSEVPQNLSASRPQDRQFILSSKKLLLSDSGFYLCAWSVSGRNEQFFGPGTRLTVL.

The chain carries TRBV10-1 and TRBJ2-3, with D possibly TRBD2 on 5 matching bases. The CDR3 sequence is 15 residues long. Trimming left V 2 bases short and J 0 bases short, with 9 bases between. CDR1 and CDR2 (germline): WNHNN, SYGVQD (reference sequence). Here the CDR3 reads CASSEAGRSTDTQYF. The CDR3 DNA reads TGCGCCAGCAGTGAGGCGGGTAGGAGCACAGATACGCAGTATTTT.

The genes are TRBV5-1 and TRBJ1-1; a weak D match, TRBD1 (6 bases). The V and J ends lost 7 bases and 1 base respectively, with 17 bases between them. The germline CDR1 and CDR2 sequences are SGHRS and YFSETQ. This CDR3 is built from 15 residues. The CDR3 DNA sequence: TGCGCCAGCCGGGGTGGGGGCCGGGGGAACACTGAAGCTTTCTTT. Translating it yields CASRGGGRGNTEAFF.

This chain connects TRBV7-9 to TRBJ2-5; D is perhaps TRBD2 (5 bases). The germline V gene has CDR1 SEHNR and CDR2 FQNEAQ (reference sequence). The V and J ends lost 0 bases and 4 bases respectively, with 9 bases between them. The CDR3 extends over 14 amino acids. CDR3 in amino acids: CASSLAGARETQYF. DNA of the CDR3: TGTGCCAGCAGCTTAGCGGGAGCCCGAGAGACCCAGTACTTC. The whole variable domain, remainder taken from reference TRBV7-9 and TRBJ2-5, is DTGVSQNPRHKITKRGQNVTFRCDPISEHNRLYWYRQTLGQGPEFLTYFQNEAQLEKSRLLSDRFSAERPKGSFSTLEIQRTEQGDSAMYLCASSLAGARETQYFGPGTRLLVL.

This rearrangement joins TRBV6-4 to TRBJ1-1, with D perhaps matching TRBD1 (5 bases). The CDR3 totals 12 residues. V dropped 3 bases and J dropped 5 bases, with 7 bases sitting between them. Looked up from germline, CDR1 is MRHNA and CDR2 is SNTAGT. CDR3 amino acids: CASSDGGTEAFF. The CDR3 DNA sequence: TGTGCCAGCAGTGATGGGGGAACTGAAGCTTTCTTT.